A selection of T cell receptor beta chains follows, all from one sample in a study of PD-1 blockade in classical Hodgkin lymphoma. The protocol was immunoSEQ multiplex PCR, while the TCRdb copy is restricted to in-frame clones and leaves out a portion. The sample records around 40,000 clones, around 80% being singletons. This specimen consisted of peripheral blood mononuclear cells (PBMCs), obtained at baseline. The receptors stem from a human donor with classical Hodgkin lymphoma. Both conserved end residues are part of each CDR3. Each record gives: J gene, V gene, CDR3 protein.

TRBJ2-4 | TRBV11-2 | CASSFPLGTIQYF
TRBJ2-5 | TRBV27 | CASGSLTGSQETQYF
TRBJ1-2 | TRBV7-9 | CASSRLDHGKTYGYTF
TRBJ1-2 | TRBV6-5 | CASSYSMGSTDGYTF
TRBJ2-7 | TRBV6-1 | CASGSYEQYF
TRBJ2-7 | TRBV9 | CASSPSVGSYEQYF
TRBJ1-1 | TRBV5-1 | CASSRPRRTGKENTEAFF
TRBJ2-1 | TRBV28 | CASSLLAHLYNEQFF
TRBJ2-1 | TRBV6-1 | CASSARTSGAYNEQFF
TRBJ2-1 | TRBV5-4 | CASSIGTSGRNNEQFF
TRBJ2-2 | TRBV28 | CASGQGAGTGELFF
TRBJ1-5 | TRBV19 | CASSYWRQNLNTASNQPQHF
TRBJ1-2 | TRBV29-1 | CSVEEGRGYTF
TRBJ1-5 | TRBV19 | CASSISRASNQPQHF
TRBJ1-1 | TRBV4-1 | CASSLTGGLNTEAFF
TRBJ2-7 | TRBV19 | CASSGNRLSPYEQYF
TRBJ1-1 | TRBV28 | CASTPYRDAEAFF
TRBJ1-6 | TRBV10-3 | CAISESDSSPLHF
TRBJ1-1 | TRBV23-1 | CASSRRSGPTTEAFF
TRBJ2-7 | TRBV6-5 | CASTSNEQYF
TRBJ2-7 | TRBV9 | CASSASLGQAAYEQYF
TRBJ2-7 | TRBV2 | CASRGQGGDYYYEQYF
TRBJ1-3 | TRBV23-1 | CAWPLSGNTIYF
TRBJ2-5 | TRBV28 | CASSPQGLAWETQYF
TRBJ1-2 | TRBV6-5 | CAIFRLNYGYTF
TRBJ1-2 | TRBV2 | CASSPDVPGAGGYTF
TRBJ2-1 | TRBV29-1 | CSVEPKVVQRPYNEQFF
TRBJ1-5 | TRBV28 | CASSLLGGSNQPQHF
TRBJ2-1 | TRBV15 | CATSRAGILRNEQFF
TRBJ2-3 | TRBV4-3 | CASSSAPADTQYF
TRBJ1-4 | TRBV28 | CASSLFVNEKLFF
TRBJ1-5 | TRBV19 | CASSDPNQPQHF
TRBJ1-4 | TRBV2 | CASSDGRAGGLATNEKLFF
TRBJ2-7 | TRBV7-9 | CASMVQGSYEQYF
TRBJ1-4 | TRBV11-3 | CASSWSWGAPNEKLFF
TRBJ2-5 | TRBV9 | CASSPDRGGQETQYF
TRBJ1-1 | TRBV15 | CATSRDLVEGTEAFF
TRBJ2-5 | TRBV2 | CASSEETQYF
TRBJ2-1 | TRBV7-8 | CASSLKPPGANYNEQFF
TRBJ2-5 | TRBV5-8 | CASSLGSGNLQETQYF
TRBJ2-2 | TRBV7-9 | CASRMGTAGELFF
TRBJ2-7 | TRBV7-8 | CASSRGSYEQYF